This entry lists 29 T cell receptor beta chains sequenced from one sample in a study of response to subunit inactivated influenza vaccine. TCRdb called the RT-PCR reads again in MiXCR, with one record for every CDR3 protein. Here the sample spans 610,000 or so distinct CDR3 sequences, 12% to 15% being singletons. Material: PBMCs from blood, obtained 11 to 12 days after vaccination. Receptors originate from a man aged 50-59 years who received an inactivated influenza vaccine.

The gene calls are TRBV27 and TRBJ2-1; D gene uncertain. This CDR3 spans 14 amino acids. The V end was cut by 3 bases, the J end by 4 bases, with 10 bases between. Germline V gives CDR1 MNHEY, CDR2 SMNVEV (reference sequence). The CDR3 here is CASSFSPRYNEQFF. The CDR3 nucleotides are TGTGCCAGCAGTTTTTCACCCAGGTACAATGAGCAGTTCTTC.

V is TRBV6-2 or TRBV6-3 and J is TRBJ2-6; 8 bases map to TRBD1. Germline values: CDR1 MNHEY, CDR2 SVGEGT. Unmatched junction bases numbered 1, after V lost 6 bases and J lost 0 bases. CDR3 length: 15 residues. This CDR3 reads CASSRGPSGANVLTF. The CDR3, as DNA: TGTGCCAGCAGCAGGGGGCCCTCTGGGGCCAACGTCCTGACTTTC.

This clonotype came up a few times. This sequence joins TRBV6-6 and TRBJ2-7; D gene unclear. The germline V gene has CDR1 MNHNY and CDR2 SVGAGI (reference sequence). The ends were cut back, 3 bases at V and 6 bases at J, with 12 bases in the middle. CDR3 size: 13 residues. The CDR3 here is CASSYRAGGEQYF. CDR3 DNA sequence: TGTGCCAGCAGTTATCGGGCCGGCGGCGAGCAGTACTTC.

A few counts support this clonotype. This chain links TRBV27 with TRBJ2-7, with D perhaps TRBD2 (6 bases). V was pared by 2 bases and J by 2 bases, with 13 bases between. CDR1 and CDR2 (germline): MNHEY, SMNVEV (reference sequence). The CDR3 consists of 15 residues. The CDR3 region is CASSLRLAFPYEQYF. DNA of the CDR3: TGTGCCAGCAGTTTAAGGCTAGCGTTTCCCTACGAGCAGTACTTC.

This chain joins TRBV7-2 and TRBJ2-7, with TRBD1 matching 9 bases. The V gene's germline CDR1 is SGHTA and CDR2 FQGNSA. The CDR3 is made up of 15 amino acids. The V segment lost 5 bases and the J segment 7 bases; nucleotides outside the gene matches: 12. The CDR3 DNA reads TGTGCCAGCAGCCCGCGACAGGGGGGAGCAGGTGAGCAGTACTTC. Protein sequence: CASSPRQGGAGEQYF. The whole variable domain, filled in from reference TRBV7-2 and TRBJ2-7, reads GAGVSQSPSNKVTEKGKDVELRCDPISGHTALYWYRQSLGQGLEFLIYFQGNSAPDKSGLPSDRFSAERTGGSVSTLTIQRTQQEDSAVYLCASSPRQGGAGEQYFGPGTRLTVT.

The genes are TRBV20-1 and TRBJ1-5, with TRBD1 as a possible D gene (6 bases). The CDR3 has 14 amino acids. The germline V gene has CDR1 DFQATT and CDR2 SNEGSKA (reference sequence). V dropped 3 bases and J dropped 1 base, with 10 bases sitting between them. Written as DNA, the CDR3 is TGCAGTGCTAGGGAGGGGGGAAGCAATCAGCCCCAGCATTTT. Residues: CSAREGGSNQPQHF.

The chain recombines TRBV7-2 with TRBJ2-1, with 15 bases matching TRBD2. This CDR3 region has 16 residues. Germline V gene data show CDR1 as SGHTA and CDR2 as FQGNSA. V was clipped by 4 bases and J by 5 bases; unmatched bases: 3. CDR3 DNA sequence: TGTGCCAGCAGCTGGGGACTAGCGGGAGGAAACAATGAGCAGTTCTTC. Translating gives CASSWGLAGGNNEQFF.

This clonotype showed up just a few times. The gene calls are TRBV27 and TRBJ2-2; 7 bases match TRBD2. The V segment lost 6 bases and the J segment 6 bases; nucleotides outside the gene matches: 10. CDR1 is MNHEY, CDR2 SMNVEV, per germline (reference sequence). The CDR3 spans 15 residues. The CDR3 DNA follows: TGTGCCAGCAGCCCGGTCGGGACTACCCCCGGGGAGCTGTTTTTT. Translation: CASSPVGTTPGELFF.

This clonotype has a count of ten or more. The chain uses TRBV5-1 and TRBJ2-1, with TRBD2 matching 10 bases. Germline CDR1 and CDR2: SGHRS and YFSETQ. Trimming removed 4 bases from V and 8 bases from J; junction bases left unmatched: 6. The CDR3 has 14 amino acids. The CDR3 nucleotides read TGCGCCAGCAGCAGAGCGGGAGGGGTTGATGAGCAGTTCTTC. It codes for CASSRAGGVDEQFF.

V gene TRBV7-3 combines with J gene TRBJ2-3; 9 positions match TRBD2. CDR1 is SGHTA, CDR2 FQGTGA, per germline. The CDR3 runs to 15 residues. Losses at the gene ends were 5 bases for V and 7 bases for J; bases not matched to a gene: 10. CDR3 bases: TGTGCCAGCAGCCCCTCAGCGGGAGGTGCATATACGCAGTATTTT. Protein: CASSPSAGGAYTQYF. Full variable domain (remainder filled in from reference TRBV7-3 and TRBJ2-3): GAGVSQTPSNKVTEKGKYVELRCDPISGHTALYWYRQSLGQGPEFLIYFQGTGAADDSGLPNDRFFAVRPEGSVSTLKIQRTERGDSAVYLCASSPSAGGAYTQYFGPGTRLTVL.

This clonotype was observed a few times. J is TRBJ2-3 and V is TRBV7-2; 11 nucleotides agree with TRBD2. There are 16 residues in the CDR3. The V gene end was trimmed by 4 bases and the J gene end by 6 bases; junction bases not matched to a gene: 9. CDR1 and CDR2 from the germline V gene are SGHTA and FQGNSA. As DNA, the CDR3 is TGTGCCAGCAGCTATAGCGGGGGGGCTAAAGGGGATACGCAGTATTTT. Amino acids: CASSYSGGAKGDTQYF.

This clonotype has only a few counts. The chain links TRBV7-2 to TRBJ2-1, with 8 bases aligning to TRBD1. V was clipped by 5 bases and J by 4 bases; unmatched bases: 7. The CDR3 totals 15 residues. Germline CDR1 reads SGHTA; CDR2 reads FQGNSA. The DNA for the CDR3 is TGTGCCAGCAGCGCTCGACAGGGGCTTTACAATGAGCAGTTCTTC. As protein: CASSARQGLYNEQFF.

The V and J genes are TRBV12-5 and TRBJ2-2; no clear D gene. CDR1 and CDR2 from the germline V gene are LGHNT and FRNRAP. With 0 bases removed from V and 6 bases from J, the gap between germline ends came to 5 bases. This CDR3 has 13 amino acids. Here the CDR3 DNA reads TGTGCTAGTGGTTTGGTAGGGTCCGGGGAGCTGTTTTTT. It encodes CASGLVGSGELFF.

This clonotype has only a few counts. The chain carries TRBV5-1 and TRBJ2-3; D perhaps matches TRBD1 (5 bases). The CDR3 covers 16 residues. V lost 0 bases and J 1 base, leaving 12 bases between the germline ends. Germline-derived CDR1 and CDR2 are SGHRS and YFSETQ. CDR3 residues: CASSLASGAGTDTQYF. CDR3 nucleotides: TGCGCCAGCAGCTTGGCCAGTGGGGCCGGCACAGATACGCAGTATTTT. Drawing the rest from reference TRBV5-1 and TRBJ2-3, the complete variable domain is KAGVTQTPRYLIKTRGQQVTLSCSPISGHRSVSWYQQTPGQGLQFLFEYFSETQRNKGNFPGRFSGRQFSNSRSEMNVSTLELGDSALYLCASSLASGAGTDTQYFGPGTRLTVL.

The chain couples TRBV5-1 to TRBJ2-1; tentative D call: TRBD1 (6 bases). The CDR3 contains 15 residues. V dropped 0 bases and J dropped 6 bases, with 13 bases sitting between them. The germline V gene encodes CDR1 SGHRS and CDR2 YFSETQ. The DNA of the CDR3 is TGCGCCAGCAGCTTGGGGCAGGGGCGTTTCAATGAGCAGTTCTTC. It codes for CASSLGQGRFNEQFF.

This clonotype was counted a few times. The V gene is TRBV2, the J gene TRBJ2-5; D may be TRBD1 (7 bases). The V gene lost 3 bases and the J gene lost 4 bases, with 12 bases spanning the gap. In germline, CDR1 is SNHLY, CDR2 FYNNEI. The CDR3 runs 14 residues. The CDR3 here is CASSDWQGGETQYF. CDR3 DNA: TGTGCCAGCAGTGATTGGCAGGGGGGAGAGACCCAGTACTTC.

This sequence joins TRBV29-1 and TRBJ2-1; TRBD1 or TRBD2 may be the D gene (6 bases each). Looked up from germline, CDR1 is SQVTM and CDR2 is ANQGSEA. V lost 7 bases to trimming and J lost 9 bases, with 13 bases between them. The CDR3 is made up of 11 amino acids. CDR3 bases: TGCAGCGATGCACAGGGAGGTGAGCAGTTCTTC. This encodes CSDAQGGEQFF.

The chain links TRBV6-5 to TRBJ1-6, with D uncertain. Germline values: CDR1 MNHEY, CDR2 SVGAGI. The V end was cut by 1 base, the J end by 5 bases, with 6 bases between. There are 14 residues in the CDR3. CDR3 DNA sequence: TGTGCCAGCAGTTACTACCCTGATAATTCACCCCTCCACTTT. This translates into CASSYYPDNSPLHF.

This clonotype has only a few counts. V usage is TRBV12-3 or TRBV12-4 and J usage is TRBJ2-7; TRBD2 might be the D (5 bases). Trimming pared 5 bases from V and 3 bases from J, leaving 14 bases between. The CDR3 is 14 residues long. The CDR3, as DNA: TGTGCCAGCAGTCTAGTTGAAAGCGGCTACGAGCAGTACTTC. The encoded protein is CASSLVESGYEQYF.

The chain employs TRBV12-3 or TRBV12-4 and TRBJ2-4; 11 bases agree with TRBD2. CDR3 size: 13 residues. V dropped 8 bases and J dropped 13; count of bases not matched to a gene: 10. The CDR3 sequence is CASDTSGGPIQYF. The CDR3 bases are TGTGCCAGCGATACTAGCGGGGGACCCATACAGTACTTC.

The table lists this clonotype with many counts. The chain combines TRBV5-1 with TRBJ2-5, with D possibly being TRBD2 (6 bases). V was pared by 5 bases and J by 5 bases, with 13 bases between. Germline values: CDR1 SGHRS, CDR2 YFSETQ. The CDR3 consists of 13 residues. CDR3 amino acids: CASSSTSFETQYF. CDR3 nucleotide sequence: TGCGCCAGCAGTTCTACTAGCTTTGAGACCCAGTACTTC.

The chain uses TRBV12-3 or TRBV12-4 and TRBJ2-1; D call uncertain. With 10 bases removed from V and 8 bases from J, the gap between germline ends came to 12 bases. This CDR3 has 11 residues. CDR3: CANIKGYEQFF. CDR3 DNA sequence: TGTGCCAACATTAAGGGATATGAGCAGTTCTTC.

This clonotype occurred many times. The chain joins TRBV7-2 to TRBJ2-5; D is perhaps TRBD2 (7 bases). This CDR3 region has 15 residues. V was pared by 5 bases and J by 5 bases, with 18 bases between. The germline gives CDR1 SGHTA, CDR2 FQGNSA. CDR3 sequence: CASSNRRGGMETQYF. CDR3 nucleotides: TGTGCCAGCAGCAACCGCAGGGGAGGGATGGAGACCCAGTACTTC.

The rearrangement uses TRBV14 and TRBJ1-5, with D uncertain. CDR1 is SGHDN and CDR2 is FVKESK in the germline V gene. The V end was cut by 1 base, the J end by 6 bases, with 4 bases between. CDR3 length: 12 amino acids. The CDR3: CASSQGRQPQHF. The CDR3 region has the DNA TGTGCCAGCAGCCAAGGGCGTCAGCCCCAGCATTTT.

This clonotype was seen more than once but under ten times. Mismatch with germline at one junction end may stem from a read error. The CDR3 nucleotides read TGCAGTGCAAGAGGGGGTCCTAGCACAGATACGCAGTATTTT. It codes for CSARGGPSTDTQYF. The V and J genes are TRBV20-1 and TRBJ2-3; D possibly corresponds to TRBD1 (6 bases). This CDR3 has 14 amino acids. From germline, CDR1 is DFQATT and CDR2 SNEGSKA (reference sequence).

This clonotype has only a few counts. The chain links TRBV20-1 to TRBJ2-6; D ambiguous. Per the germline V gene, CDR1 is DFQATT and CDR2 is SNEGSKA (reference sequence). CDR3 length: 18 residues. V was trimmed by 5 bases and J by 1 base, leaving 21 bases between them. The CDR3 sequence: CSAPPGGKPRSGANVLTF. Here the CDR3 DNA reads TGCAGTGCTCCGCCGGGCGGCAAACCAAGATCTGGGGCCAACGTCCTGACTTTC.

This clonotype was picked up a small number of times. The V and J genes are TRBV19 and TRBJ2-1; 14 nucleotides line up with TRBD2. The germline gives CDR1 LNHDA, CDR2 SQIVND (reference sequence). Trimming removed 5 bases from V and 7 bases from J; junction bases left unmatched: 16. This CDR3 has 19 residues. For the CDR3, the DNA is TGTGCCAGTAGTCCGACTAGCGGGAGGGCCGTGAGTGAAGGGAATGAGCAGTTCTTC. Translation: CASSPTSGRAVSEGNEQFF. Supplemented by reference TRBV19 and TRBJ2-1, the full variable domain reads DGGITQSPKYLFRKEGQNVTLSCEQNLNHDAMYWYRQDPGQGLRLIYYSQIVNDFQKGDIAEGYSVSREKKESFPLTVTSAQKNPTAFYLCASSPTSGRAVSEGNEQFFGPGTRLTVL.

This clonotype was seen once. The chain joins TRBV4-3 to TRBJ2-5, with 10 bases that match TRBD2. Trimming removed 3 bases from V and 1 base from J; junction bases left unmatched: 8. In germline, CDR1 is LGHNA, CDR2 YSLEER. This CDR3 has 17 residues. CDR3 DNA sequence: TGCGCCAGCAGCCAGGAACTTAGCGGGGGGCTCCAAGAGACCCAGTACTTC. It yields the protein CASSQELSGGLQETQYF.

V usage is TRBV6-4 and J usage is TRBJ1-1, with D perhaps TRBD1 (5 bases). V gave up 6 bases and J gave up 5 bases, with 13 bases separating them. In germline, CDR1 is MRHNA, CDR2 SNTAGT. The CDR3 has 13 amino acids. Written as DNA, the CDR3 is TGTGCCAGCAGGGGGGGGGTAGGTACTGAAGCTTTCTTT. This sequence encodes CASRGGVGTEAFF.